The rows below give T cell receptor beta chains drawn from one sample of a study of T cell responses to AZD1222 COVID-19 vaccine. Repertoires were generated with immunoSEQ multiplex PCR, while TCRdb's copy carries only in-frame clones and drops some. The repertoire holds 150,000 to 200,000 clones, with under 95% as singletons. The sample here was peripheral blood, taken 28 days after the second AZD1222 dose. These receptors all stem from an adult who received the AZD1222 COVID-19 vaccine. Each CDR3 is given with its conserved first and last residue. Each record gives: CDR3 protein, CDR3 DNA, J gene, V gene, D gene, clone size. A D gene is named only where the DNA matches it firmly. Size is omitted from some rows. Given values are once, few, many or a class for expanded clones.

CASSLGRVNEQFF | TGTGCCAGCAGCTTAGGAAGGGTGAATGAGCAGTTCTTC | TRBJ2-1 | TRBV11-3 | . | .
CASRAGQLSYEQYF | TGTGCCAGCAGGGCGGGACAGCTTTCCTACGAGCAGTACTTC | TRBJ2-7 | TRBV3-1/TRBV3-2 | . | .
CASSRQYTDTQYF | TGTGCCAGCAGTAGACAGTACACAGATACGCAGTATTTT | TRBJ2-3 | TRBV2 | . | .
CASSLGRAPLGELFF | TGCGCCAGCAGCTTGGGCAGGGCCCCTTTAGGGGAGCTGTTTTTT | TRBJ2-2 | TRBV5-1 | . | .
CASSLTIRQDYGYTF | TGTGCCAGCAGCTTGACTATCCGACAGGATTATGGCTACACCTTC | TRBJ1-2 | TRBV5-5 | . | .
CASSQGPSPLHF | TGCGCCAGCAGCCAGGGACCTTCACCCCTCCACTTT | TRBJ1-6 | TRBV4-1 | . | few
CASRGDGYEQYF | TGTGCCAGCAGGGGGGACGGCTACGAGCAGTACTTC | TRBJ2-7 | TRBV2 | . | .
CASSEGTGYTF | TGTGCCAGCAGTGAAGGGACTGGCTACACCTTC | TRBJ1-2 | TRBV2 | . | few
CAISRQGMNTEAFF | TGTGCCATCAGTCGACAGGGGATGAACACTGAAGCTTTCTTT | TRBJ1-1 | TRBV10-3 | TRBD1 | .
CASSYSSSYGYTF | TGTGCCAGCAGTTACTCTTCATCTTATGGCTACACCTTC | TRBJ1-2 | TRBV6-5 | . | .
CASSPTRGLGYTF | TGTGCCAGCAGTCCTACACGCGGCTTAGGCTACACCTTC | TRBJ1-2 | TRBV7-8 | . | once
CASSFRIGNQPQHF | TGTGCCAGCAGTTTCAGGATTGGCAATCAGCCCCAGCATTTT | TRBJ1-5 | TRBV27 | . | .
CASSGGQGNTEAFF | TGTGCCAGCAGCGGGGGACAGGGAAACACTGAAGCTTTCTTT | TRBJ1-1 | TRBV5-6 | TRBD1 | .
CASSQGLRDRHYSNQPQHF | TGCGCCAGCAGTCAAGGACTCCGGGACAGACATTATAGCAATCAGCCCCAGCATTTT | TRBJ1-5 | TRBV23-1 | TRBD1 | .
CASSAPGWGANEQFF | TGCGCCAGCAGTGCCCCAGGGTGGGGGGCCAATGAGCAGTTCTTC | TRBJ2-1 | TRBV10-1 | . | .
CASSGSPWGGTEAFF | TGTGCCAGCAGTGGCTCCCCCTGGGGGGGCACTGAAGCTTTCTTT | TRBJ1-1 | TRBV25-1 | . | once
CASSQEFQTEELFF | TGTGCCAGCAGCCAAGAGTTTCAGACCGAGGAGCTGTTTTTT | TRBJ2-2 | TRBV3-1/TRBV3-2 | . | .